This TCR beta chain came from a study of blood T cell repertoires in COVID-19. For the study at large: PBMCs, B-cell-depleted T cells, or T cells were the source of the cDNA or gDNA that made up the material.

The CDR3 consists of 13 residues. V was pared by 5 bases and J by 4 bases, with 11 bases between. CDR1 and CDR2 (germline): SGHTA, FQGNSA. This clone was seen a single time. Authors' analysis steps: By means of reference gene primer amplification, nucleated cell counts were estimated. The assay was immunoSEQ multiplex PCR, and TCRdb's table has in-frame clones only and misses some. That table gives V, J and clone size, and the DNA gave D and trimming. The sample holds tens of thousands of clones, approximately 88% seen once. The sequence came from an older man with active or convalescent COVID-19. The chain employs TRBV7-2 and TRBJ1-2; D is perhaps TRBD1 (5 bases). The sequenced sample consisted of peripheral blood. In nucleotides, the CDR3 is TGTGCCAGCAGCCCCCCCGGGGGCTATGGCTACACCTTC. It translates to CASSPPGGYGYTF.